The source of this T cell receptor beta chain is a study of shared clonotypes between healthy human individuals. Study summary: Researchers drew samples from a couple of women and a few men aged 18 to 49.

The germline gives CDR1 GTSNPN, CDR2 SVGIG (reference sequence). The V end lost 8 bases, the J end lost 5 bases, and 11 bases lay between the germline ends. This CDR3 region has 11 residues. Some clones are missing from TCRdb's copy, which holds only in-frame ones; the method was immunoSEQ multiplex PCR. The sample lists about 990,000 clones; about four fifths were seen once. Adult Caucasians living in Nashville, Tennessee made up all of the donors. Splitting the CD4+ cells yielded a CD45RA+ naive subset and a CD45RA-negative memory subset. Sequencing input: memory CD4+ T cells from PBMCs. Subset denoted: CD45RA-negative fraction. This rearrangement joins TRBV30 to TRBJ2-3; D is uncertain. This clonotype originated in a man aged 18 to 29 in good health. Some clones in this sample may be carry-over from other donors' samples. The CDR3 bases are TGTGCCCTACTTGGTCAAGATACGCAGTATTTT. This encodes CALLGQDTQYF.